The 2 T cell receptor beta chains below were found in one sample sequenced in a study of cytomegalovirus exposure and HLA in healthy donors. This PCR relied on a set of 60 Vbeta primers and 13 Jbeta primers. The table came from immunoSEQ multiplex PCR; TCRdb's copy has only in-frame clones and leaves some out. The profile shows approximately 260,000 clones, about four fifths of them singletons. Sequencing used PBMCs. Every receptor here comes from a woman between 40 and 55 years old in good health and CMV-seropositive.

This clone appeared once. The chain combines TRBV30 with TRBJ2-7, with TRBD1 matching 8 bases. Germline values: CDR1 GTSNPN, CDR2 SVGIG (reference sequence). The CDR3 covers 13 residues. J was trimmed by 5 bases and V by 1 base; bases with no gene match: 4. The CDR3 here is CAWSGTGINEQYF. In DNA, the CDR3 is TGTGCCTGGAGTGGGACAGGGATCAACGAGCAGTACTTC.

The chain carries TRBV7-9 and TRBJ2-7, with D maybe TRBD1 (7 bases). Trimming took 3 bases from V and 6 from J, leaving 12 bases between them. Germline lookup yields CDR1 SEHNR and CDR2 FQNEAQ (reference sequence). The CDR3 contains 13 residues. CDR3 DNA sequence: TGTGCCAGCAGCTTTCAGGGGGGAGGCGAGCAGTACTTC. Translated, it gives CASSFQGGGEQYF. The full variable domain, with the rest looked up from reference TRBV7-9 and TRBJ2-7, is DTGVSQNPRHKITKRGQNVTFRCDPISEHNRLYWYRQTLGQGPEFLTYFQNEAQLEKSRLLSDRFSAERPKGSFSTLEIQRTEQGDSAMYLCASSFQGGGEQYFGPGTRLTVT.